This T cell receptor (beta chain) was found in a study of blood T cell repertoires in COVID-19. Study summary: Donors in the United States, Italy and Spain gave samples during acute or convalescent COVID-19.

In the authors' workflow: Reference gene primers were amplified, and this amplification served to estimate nucleated cell counts. Produced via immunoSEQ multiplex PCR; TCRdb's table is partial and in-frame only. V and J calls plus clone size are reproduced from that table; the DNA served to infer D and trimming. The table records about 99,000 clones, approximately 80% of them present only once. The CDR3 totals 15 residues. Per the germline V gene, CDR1 is LNHDA and CDR2 is SQIVND (reference sequence). Deletions cut 3 bases from V and 3 bases from J, with 9 bases between. Sequenced: peripheral blood. This clonotype was obtained from a human donor in a cohort sampled during active or convalescent COVID-19. The chain couples TRBV19 to TRBJ1-6; D unresolved. The CDR3 reads CASSIGQNYNSPLHF. In DNA form, the CDR3 reads TGTGCCAGTAGTATTGGTCAGAACTATAATTCACCCCTCCACTTT.